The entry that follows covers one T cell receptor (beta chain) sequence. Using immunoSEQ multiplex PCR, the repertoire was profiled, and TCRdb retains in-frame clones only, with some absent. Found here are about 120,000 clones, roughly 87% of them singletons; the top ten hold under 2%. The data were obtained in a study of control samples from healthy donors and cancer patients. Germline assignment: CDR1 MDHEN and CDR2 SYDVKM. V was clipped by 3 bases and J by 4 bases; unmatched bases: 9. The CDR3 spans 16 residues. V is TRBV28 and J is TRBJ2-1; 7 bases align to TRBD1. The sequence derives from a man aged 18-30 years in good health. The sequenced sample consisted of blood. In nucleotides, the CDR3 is TGTGCCAGCAGTTTCAGCTCGCAGGGGGAGTACAATGAGCAGTTCTTC. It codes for CASSFSSQGEYNEQFF.